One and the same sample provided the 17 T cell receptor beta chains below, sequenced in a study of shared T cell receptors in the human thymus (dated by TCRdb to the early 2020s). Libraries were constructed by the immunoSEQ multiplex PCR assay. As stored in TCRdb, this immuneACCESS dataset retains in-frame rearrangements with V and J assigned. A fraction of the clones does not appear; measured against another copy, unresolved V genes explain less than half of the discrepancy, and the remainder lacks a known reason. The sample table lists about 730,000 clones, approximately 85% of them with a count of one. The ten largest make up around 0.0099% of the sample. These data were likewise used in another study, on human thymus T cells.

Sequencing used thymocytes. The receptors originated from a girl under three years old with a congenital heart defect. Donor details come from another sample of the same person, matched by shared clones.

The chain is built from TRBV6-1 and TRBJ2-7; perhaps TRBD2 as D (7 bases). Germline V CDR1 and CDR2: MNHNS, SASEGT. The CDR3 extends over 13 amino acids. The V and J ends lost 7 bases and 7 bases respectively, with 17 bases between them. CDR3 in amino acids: CASMGGLFYEQYF. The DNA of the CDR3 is TGTGCCAGCATGGGGGGGCTTTTCTATGAGCAGTACTTC.

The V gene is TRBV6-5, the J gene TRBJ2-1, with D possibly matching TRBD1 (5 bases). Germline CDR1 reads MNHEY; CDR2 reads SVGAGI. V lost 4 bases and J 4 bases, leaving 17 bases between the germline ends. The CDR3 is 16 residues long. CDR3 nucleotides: TGTGCCAGCAGTTCCCCCCTCAGGGTGGAATACAATGAGCAGTTCTTC. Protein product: CASSSPLRVEYNEQFF.

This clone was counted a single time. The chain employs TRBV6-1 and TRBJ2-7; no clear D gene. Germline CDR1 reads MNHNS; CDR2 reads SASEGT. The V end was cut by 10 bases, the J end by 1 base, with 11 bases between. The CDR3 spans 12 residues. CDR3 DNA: TGTGCCACCCTACTATTTTCCTACGAGCAGTACTTC. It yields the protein CATLLFSYEQYF.

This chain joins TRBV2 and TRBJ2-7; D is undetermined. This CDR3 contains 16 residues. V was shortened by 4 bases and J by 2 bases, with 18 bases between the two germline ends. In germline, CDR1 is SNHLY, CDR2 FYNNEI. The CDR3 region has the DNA TGTGCCAGCAGTGTCCACAGCACTTCTCCGGCCTACGAGCAGTACTTC. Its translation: CASSVHSTSPAYEQYF.

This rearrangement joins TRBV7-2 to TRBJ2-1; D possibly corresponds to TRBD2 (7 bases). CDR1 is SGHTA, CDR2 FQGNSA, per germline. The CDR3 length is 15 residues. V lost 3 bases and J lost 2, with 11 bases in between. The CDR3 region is CASSFGGPAYNEQFF. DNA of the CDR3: TGTGCCAGCAGCTTCGGGGGGCCCGCCTACAATGAGCAGTTCTTC.

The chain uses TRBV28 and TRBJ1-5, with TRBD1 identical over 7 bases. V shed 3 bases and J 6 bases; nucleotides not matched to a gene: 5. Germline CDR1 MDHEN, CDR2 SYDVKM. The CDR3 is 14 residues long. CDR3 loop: CASSFRGRGQPQHF. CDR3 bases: TGTGCCAGCAGTTTCAGGGGGAGAGGTCAGCCCCAGCATTTT.

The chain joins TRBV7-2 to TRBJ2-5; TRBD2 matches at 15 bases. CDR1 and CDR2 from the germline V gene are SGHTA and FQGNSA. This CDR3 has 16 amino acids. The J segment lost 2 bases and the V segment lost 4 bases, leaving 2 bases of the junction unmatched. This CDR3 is CASSWTSGGAQETQYF. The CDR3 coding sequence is TGTGCCAGCAGCTGGACTAGCGGGGGGGCACAAGAGACCCAGTACTTC.

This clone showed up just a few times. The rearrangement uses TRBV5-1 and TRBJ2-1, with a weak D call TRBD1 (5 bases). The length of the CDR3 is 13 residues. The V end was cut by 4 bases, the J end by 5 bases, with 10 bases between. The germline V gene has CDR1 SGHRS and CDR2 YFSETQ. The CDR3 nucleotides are TGCGCCAGCAGCGAGACAGACAACAATGAGCAGTTCTTC. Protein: CASSETDNNEQFF.

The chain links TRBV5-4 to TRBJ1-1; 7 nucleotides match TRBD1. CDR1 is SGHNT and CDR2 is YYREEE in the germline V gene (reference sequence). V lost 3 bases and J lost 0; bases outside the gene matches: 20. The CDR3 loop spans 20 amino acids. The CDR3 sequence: CASSCRGNSGLVGLNTEAFF. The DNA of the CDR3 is TGTGCCAGCAGCTGCAGGGGGAATTCGGGTTTAGTCGGGTTGAACACTGAAGCTTTCTTT.

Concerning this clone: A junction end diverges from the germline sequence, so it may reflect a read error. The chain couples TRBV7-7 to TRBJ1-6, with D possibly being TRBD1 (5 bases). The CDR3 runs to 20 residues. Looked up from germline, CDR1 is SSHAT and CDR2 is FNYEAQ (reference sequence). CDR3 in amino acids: CASSLKLAGTLSSYNSPLHF. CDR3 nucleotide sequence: TGTGCTAGCAGCTTGAAATTGGCGGGGACCTTAAGCTCCTATAATTCACCCCTCCACTTT. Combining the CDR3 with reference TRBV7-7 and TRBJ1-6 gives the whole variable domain GAGVSQSPRYKVTKRGQDVTLRCDPISSHATLYWYQQALGQGPEFLTYFNYEAQPDKSGLPSDRFSAERPEGSISTLTIQRTEQRDSAMYRCASSLKLAGTLSSYNSPLHFGNGTRLTVT.

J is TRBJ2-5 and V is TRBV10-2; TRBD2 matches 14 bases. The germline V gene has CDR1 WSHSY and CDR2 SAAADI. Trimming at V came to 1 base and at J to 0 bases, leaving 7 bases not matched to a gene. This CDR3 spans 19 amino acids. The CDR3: CASSELRLAGGMYQETQYF. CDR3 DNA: TGCGCCAGCAGTGAGTTAAGACTAGCGGGGGGGATGTACCAAGAGACCCAGTACTTC.

This CDR3 reads CASSQDMVGGWDTIYF. In nucleotides, the CDR3 is TGCGCCAGCAGCCAAGATATGGTCGGAGGATGGGACACCATATATTTT. The chain combines TRBV4-1 with TRBJ1-3; no clear D. V was shortened by 0 bases and J by 8 bases, with 17 bases between the two germline ends. Germline V lookup: CDR1 MGHRA, CDR2 YSYEKL. This CDR3 is built from 16 residues.

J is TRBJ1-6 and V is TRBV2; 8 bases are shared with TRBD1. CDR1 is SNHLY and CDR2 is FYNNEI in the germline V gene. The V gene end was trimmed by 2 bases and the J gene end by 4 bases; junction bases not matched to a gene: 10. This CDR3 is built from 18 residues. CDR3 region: CASSEPRTGKGYNSPLHF. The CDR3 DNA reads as TGTGCCAGCAGTGAACCCCGGACAGGGAAGGGTTATAATTCACCCCTCCACTTT.

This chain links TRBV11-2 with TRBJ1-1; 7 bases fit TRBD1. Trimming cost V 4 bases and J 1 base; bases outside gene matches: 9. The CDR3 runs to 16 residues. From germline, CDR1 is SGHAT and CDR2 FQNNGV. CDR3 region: CASSSLGQPTNTEAFF. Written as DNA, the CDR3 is TGTGCCAGCAGCTCCCTGGGACAGCCAACGAACACTGAAGCTTTCTTT.

The CDR3 nucleotides are TGTGCCAGCAGTTTAGGTGGCAGGGGTCCTGAAAAACTGTTTTTT. It translates to CASSLGGRGPEKLFF. This chain uses TRBV27 with TRBJ1-4; D possibly corresponds to TRBD1 (6 bases). The CDR3 runs 15 residues. CDR1 is MNHEY and CDR2 is SMNVEV in the germline V gene (reference sequence). V was cut by 2 bases and J by 7 bases, with 14 bases left in between. The complete variable domain, with remaining parts taken from reference TRBV27 and TRBJ1-4, reads EAQVTQNPRYLITVTGKKLTVTCSQNMNHEYMSWYRQDPGLGLRQIYYSMNVEVTDKGDVPEGYKVSRKEKRNFPLILESPSPNQTSLYFCASSLGGRGPEKLFFGSGTQLSVL.

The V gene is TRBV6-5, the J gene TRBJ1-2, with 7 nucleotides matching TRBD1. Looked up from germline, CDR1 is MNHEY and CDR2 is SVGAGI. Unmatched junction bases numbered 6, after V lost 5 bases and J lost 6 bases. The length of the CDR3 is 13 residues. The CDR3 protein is CASSDRVIDGYTF. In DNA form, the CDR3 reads TGTGCCAGCAGTGACAGGGTGATTGATGGCTACACCTTC.

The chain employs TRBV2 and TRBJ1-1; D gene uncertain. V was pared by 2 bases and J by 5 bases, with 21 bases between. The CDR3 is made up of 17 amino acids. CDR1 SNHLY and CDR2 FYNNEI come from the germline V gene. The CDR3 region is CASSERRGMLVTTEAFF. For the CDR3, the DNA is TGTGCCAGCAGTGAAAGAAGAGGTATGTTGGTTACGACTGAAGCTTTCTTT.